A selection of T cell receptor beta chains follows, all from one sample in a study of cytomegalovirus exposure and HLA in healthy donors. Some clones are missing from TCRdb's copy, which holds only in-frame ones; the method was immunoSEQ multiplex PCR. The sample contains roughly 100,000 clones, around 63% of which appear only once. The sequencing sample was made of PBMCs. Receptor source: a man aged 25-45 years in good health and CMV-seronegative. Both conserved end residues are part of each CDR3. A D gene is named only where the DNA matches it firmly. Only some rows state a clone size, as once, few, many or a class for expanded clones.

len	v_gene	d_gene	abundance	j_gene	CDR3nt	CDR3aa
14	TRBV4-2	TRBD2	-	TRBJ2-1	TGTGCCAGCAGCCAAGCGGGAGGATACAATGAGCAGTTCTTC	CASSQAGGYNEQFF
13	TRBV6-5	TRBD2	few	TRBJ2-7	TGTGCCAGCAGACCGGGGGGAGCGGACGAGCAGTACTTC	CASRPGGADEQYF
15	TRBV7-7	-	-	TRBJ2-7	TGTGCTAGCAGCCCCCGACAGGGAGGTATGGGCGAGCAGTACTTC	CASSPRQGGMGEQYF
16	TRBV7-8	TRBD1	-	TRBJ2-1	TGTGCCAGCAGCGAACCCCGGGACAGGGGACCCAATGAGCAGTTCTTC	CASSEPRDRGPNEQFF
14	TRBV5-1	-	few	TRBJ2-3	TGCGCCAGCAGCTTGGTTGTACAACCAGATACGCAGTATTTT	CASSLVVQPDTQYF
15	TRBV6-5	-	-	TRBJ1-3	TGTGCCAGCAGTCCCGGGGGACCCTCTGGAAACACCATATATTTT	CASSPGGPSGNTIYF
15	TRBV25-1	-	-	TRBJ1-1	TGTGCCAGCAGTGCCGGACAGATTTTGAACACTGAAGCTTTCTTT	CASSAGQILNTEAFF
12	TRBV28	-	-	TRBJ1-5	TGTGCCAGCCGACAGTCCATTCAGCCCCAGCATTTT	CASRQSIQPQHF
15	TRBV4-1	TRBD1	few	TRBJ1-1	TGCGCCAGCAGCCAAGAAAGGACAGGGCTCACTGAAGCTTTCTTT	CASSQERTGLTEAFF
13	TRBV28	-	-	TRBJ2-6	TGTGCCAGCAGACAGGGCTGGGCCAACGTCCTGACTTTC	CASRQGWANVLTF
15	TRBV18	-	-	TRBJ1-1	TGTGCCAGTTCGCCACAGTGGGGGCGGGACACTGAAGCTTTCTTT	CASSPQWGRDTEAFF
15	TRBV7-9	-	many	TRBJ1-2	TGTGCCAGCAGCTCCTCTTCCGGGACAACTGGAGGCTACACCTTC	CASSSSSGTTGGYTF
16	TRBV30	TRBD1	-	TRBJ1-3	TGTGCCTGGACCCGGGACAGGGTTCCCTCTGGAAACACCATATATTTT	CAWTRDRVPSGNTIYF
14	TRBV10-3	-	-	TRBJ2-5	TGTGCCATCAGTGAGGGAGGGGTCCAAGAGACCCAGTACTTC	CAISEGGVQETQYF
13	TRBV30	TRBD1	-	TRBJ2-3	TGTGCCTGGAGTGTACAGGGGCCTCCCCAGCAGTATTTT	CAWSVQGPPQQYF
16	TRBV10-3	-	once	TRBJ1-2	TGTGCCATCAGGGAAGAAGGGGGTGCCCATAACTATGGCTACACCTTC	CAIREEGGAHNYGYTF
18	TRBV7-2	-	-	TRBJ2-6	TGTGCCAGCAGCCCCCAGGGACTTCTCCGCTCTGGGGCCAACGTCCTGACTTTC	CASSPQGLLRSGANVLTF
15	TRBV21-1	-	once	TRBJ1-3	TGTGCCAGCAGCATAAGAAGAGACTCTGGAAACACCATATATTTT	CASSIRRDSGNTIYF
15	TRBV30	-	-	TRBJ1-3	TGTGCCTGGAGTAAACGGGGATTCTCTGGAAACACCATATATTTT	CAWSKRGFSGNTIYF
16	TRBV6-1	TRBD1	once	TRBJ2-1	TGTGCCAGCAGTGGAGACAGGGAACAGTACTACAATGAGCAGTTCTTC	CASSGDREQYYNEQFF
14	TRBV19	-	-	TRBJ2-5	TGTGCCAGTGGCAAATCCGGGACACCAGAGACCCAGTACTTC	CASGKSGTPETQYF
15	TRBV10-3	-	-	TRBJ2-2	TGTGCCATCAGTGAACAAGCGGGGAACACCGGGGAGCTGTTTTTT	CAISEQAGNTGELFF
13	TRBV21-1	-	-	TRBJ2-5	TGTGCCAGCAGCAAACAGTACCAAGAGACCCAGTACTTC	CASSKQYQETQYF
16	TRBV9	TRBD1	few	TRBJ1-1	TGTGCCAGCAGCGTAGCTTCGGACAGGACAAACACTGAAGCTTTCTTT	CASSVASDRTNTEAFF
13	TRBV30	-	-	TRBJ1-5	TGTGCCTGGAGCGGGGGAGGGGAAAAGCCCCAGCATTTT	CAWSGGGEKPQHF
13	TRBV11-3	-	-	TRBJ1-5	TGTGCCAGCCCCCAGGAAAGCAATCAGCCCCAGCATTTT	CASPQESNQPQHF
14	TRBV7-2	-	-	TRBJ2-3	TGTGCCAGCAGCTTATCCGGGAAGGCAGATACGCAGTATTTT	CASSLSGKADTQYF
15	TRBV5-4	TRBD1	once	TRBJ1-6	TGTGCCAGCAGCTTGGAGACAGGGGGAAATTCACCCCTCCACTTT	CASSLETGGNSPLHF
18	TRBV12-5	-	-	TRBJ1-1	TGTGCTAGTGGTCCCTCGGGGCATCAGGGCGGGGCGAACACTGAAGCTTTCTTT	CASGPSGHQGGANTEAFF
15	TRBV5-8	TRBD2	-	TRBJ2-5	TGTGCCAGCGGCAAGACCGGGACTAGGCAAGAGACCCAGTACTTC	CASGKTGTRQETQYF
19	TRBV4-2	TRBD1	-	TRBJ1-5	TGTGCCAGCAGCCAAGAGAGGAACTTTTGGGACAGGGATAATCAGCCCCAGCATTTT	CASSQERNFWDRDNQPQHF
13	TRBV29-1	-	-	TRBJ1-1	TGCAGCGTTGAAGTAGCAATGAACACTGAAGCTTTCTTT	CSVEVAMNTEAFF
14	TRBV14	-	-	TRBJ2-7	TGTGCCAGCAGCCCTACATTTCCAGGCTACGAGCAGTACTTC	CASSPTFPGYEQYF
13	TRBV6-5	-	once	TRBJ1-3	TGTGCCACCAGGGCTTTCTCTGGAAACACCATATATTTT	CATRAFSGNTIYF
15	TRBV4-3	-	-	TRBJ1-4	TGCGCCAGCAGCCATGCGCGGGGGCGCCGTGAAAAACTGTTTTTT	CASSHARGRREKLFF
14	TRBV6-5	TRBD1	few	TRBJ2-7	TGTGCCAGCAGGGACAGGGGGAAATACCACGAGCAGTACTTC	CASRDRGKYHEQYF
14	TRBV5-6	-	-	TRBJ2-1	TGTGCCAGCAGCTTAGGTCTGACTTACAATGAGCAGTTCTTC	CASSLGLTYNEQFF
15	TRBV5-1	-	few	TRBJ2-6	TGCGCCAGCAGCCTGACAAGAACTGGGGCCAACGTCCTGACTTTC	CASSLTRTGANVLTF
15	TRBV6-5	-	-	TRBJ2-2	TGTGCCAGCAGTTACACCAGGGCAAACACCGGGGAGCTGTTTTTT	CASSYTRANTGELFF
12	TRBV5-1	-	-	TRBJ2-5	TGCGCCAGCAGCTTGACAGTCGAGACCCAGTACTTC	CASSLTVETQYF
16	TRBV4-3	TRBD1	few	TRBJ2-7	TGCGCCAGCAGCCGCGAGCCGACAGGGAAGCCCTACGAGCAGTACTTC	CASSREPTGKPYEQYF
15	TRBV19	-	-	TRBJ1-5	TGTGCCAGTAGGGACATCAGGCGAAGCAATCAGCCCCAGCATTTT	CASRDIRRSNQPQHF
15	TRBV28	TRBD1	once	TRBJ1-1	TGTGCCAGCAGACAGGGTGGGGACAGGGTCCCTGAAGCTTTCTTT	CASRQGGDRVPEAFF
15	TRBV30	-	-	TRBJ1-5	TGTGCCTGGACTCCGCGGACTCCAGGCAATCAGCCCCAGCATTTT	CAWTPRTPGNQPQHF
14	TRBV7-9	TRBD1	-	TRBJ2-5	TGTGCCAGCAGCTTGGGACAGGGGGAAGAGACCCAGTACTTC	CASSLGQGEETQYF
14	TRBV7-9	-	once	TRBJ2-1	TGTGCCAGCAGCTTAGACGGTTTTCAAAATGAGCAGTTCTTC	CASSLDGFQNEQFF
14	TRBV30	-	-	TRBJ2-2	TGTGCCTGGAGGAGACAGGAAATATCCGGGGAGCTGTTTTTT	CAWRRQEISGELFF
14	TRBV2	-	-	TRBJ1-3	TGTGCCAGCAGACCAGATTACTCTGGAAACACCATATATTTT	CASRPDYSGNTIYF
18	TRBV29-1	TRBD2	-	TRBJ2-1	TGCAGCGTTGAAGCGGGGGGGTTCTGGGCGGGAGGGTACAATGAGCAGTTCTTC	CSVEAGGFWAGGYNEQFF
13	TRBV2	TRBD1	-	TRBJ1-2	TGTGCCAGCACTCTCCTGACAGGGGGCGGCTACACCTTC	CASTLLTGGGYTF
13	TRBV15	-	few	TRBJ2-1	TGTGCCACCCGGGGGATAAGGGGCAATGAGCAGTTCTTC	CATRGIRGNEQFF
13	TRBV27	-	-	TRBJ2-7	TGTGCCAGCAGTCCCTACGAATCATACGAGCAGTACTTC	CASSPYESYEQYF
14	TRBV18	-	once	TRBJ1-1	TGTGCCAGCTCACCACCGTCTACGAACACTGAAGCTTTCTTT	CASSPPSTNTEAFF